This T cell receptor beta chain was sequenced in a study of blood T cells in healthy people across ages. Extractions gave at least 5 micrograms of total RNA per sample. Whole-study results and caveats: Bulk PBMC profiling left naive and antigen-experienced comparisons inconclusive. In the absence of known donor CMV status, changes in expanded clonotypes were possibly confounded. A strong correlation was found between TCR beta diversity and the percentage of naive T cells.

Looked up from germline, CDR1 is SGHVS and CDR2 is FNYEAQ. This CDR3 is built from 16 residues. V gave up 5 bases and J gave up 7 bases, with 21 bases separating them. As for this clonotype: The antigen remains unidentified.

The second PCR ran roughly 7 to 12 cycles with a sample-barcoded 5' primer and J-beta primers. TCRdb reprocessed the 5' RACE reads with MiXCR, giving one entry per CDR3 protein. This table has fewer than 800,000 distinct CDR3 sequences, around 48% appearing once. Sequencing input: blood. This chain connects TRBV7-6 to TRBJ2-4; TRBD1 might be the D (6 bases). The receptor was isolated from a woman aged 60-75 years in good health. CDR3 in amino acids: CASSPVASGAYNIQYF. Here the CDR3 DNA reads TGTGCCAGCAGCCCAGTTGCCTCAGGGGCCTATAACATTCAGTACTTC.